This entry features one T cell receptor (beta chain) sequence. The antigen remains undetermined. These data belong to a study of blood T cells in healthy people across ages. Individuals who donated were healthy Caucasians from Russia aged roughly 6 to 90. With each sample, at least 6 micrograms of total RNA were extracted. Overall study results and limits: PBMC samples, being unsorted, prevented any conclusive comparison of naive and antigen-experienced cells.

For the second PCR, which ran for roughly 6 to 12 cycles, a sample-barcoded 5' primer and a J-beta primer mix were used. TCRdb independently ran MiXCR on the 5' RACE reads; one entry per CDR3 protein. The table shows over a million distinct CDR3 sequences, with roughly 59% occurring only once. Sequenced material: blood. This receptor was identified in a man aged 18 to 29 in good health.

CDR3 protein: CSVLLAYTYEQYF. DNA of the CDR3: TGCAGCGTTCTTCTAGCGTATACCTACGAGCAGTACTTC. The chain carries TRBV29-1 and TRBJ2-7, with a tentative D call TRBD2 (6 bases). V was clipped by 5 bases and J by 2 bases, with 13 bases between them. The CDR3 is 13 amino acids. CDR1 and CDR2 (germline): SQVTM, ANQGSEA.